This T cell receptor (beta chain) is from a study of control samples from healthy donors and cancer patients. Sequencing used immunoSEQ multiplex PCR; TCRdb keeps in-frame clones, though not all of them. This sample has roughly 18,000 clones; about 86% occur once, and the top ten carry under 14%. The germline V gene encodes CDR1 GTSNPN and CDR2 SVGIG (reference sequence). V dropped 2 bases and J dropped 7 bases, with 14 bases sitting between them. The CDR3 has 14 residues. The chain couples TRBV30 to TRBJ1-4; weak D call: TRBD1 (5 bases). The TCR sequence derives from a woman between 65 and 79 years old with colorectal cancer. The sample taken for sequencing was PBMCs. Here the CDR3 DNA reads TGTGCCTGGAGTTCCAAGGAGGGGACTGAAAAACTGTTTTTT. The encoded protein is CAWSSKEGTEKLFF.